The T cell receptor (beta chain) under discussion was sequenced for a study of OX40 agonist ivuxolimab in advanced cancers. Across the whole study: Patients enrolled in dose escalation were diagnosed with hepatocellular carcinoma, melanoma, renal cell or head and neck cancer.

The ends were cut back, 0 bases at V and 13 bases at J, with 14 bases in the middle. CDR1 is MGHDK and CDR2 is SYGVNS in the germline V gene. This CDR3 has 13 amino acids. The protocol was immunoSEQ multiplex PCR, while the TCRdb copy is restricted to in-frame clones and leaves out a portion. The data hold 30,000 to 35,000 clones, with roughly 80% observed a single time. V is TRBV25-1 and J is TRBJ2-3; D unresolved. This clonotype originated in an adult with an advanced solid tumor such as melanoma, head and neck, liver or kidney cancer. The sample consisted of CD4+ or CD8+ T cells sorted from blood, taken in a trial of the OX40 agonist ivuxolimab. The CDR3 sequence is CASSEYFRSPEYF. CDR3 in DNA: TGTGCCAGCAGTGAATATTTCCGGTCCCCAGAGTATTTT.